The next 26 T cell receptor beta chains were all read from a single sample in a study of Graves' ophthalmopathy and Graves' hyperthyroidism. RNA transcripts provided the template for amplifying TCR beta CDR3 regions. Second-round multiplex PCR came after first-round RT-PCR with HTBI primers. TCRdb reprocessed the multiplex PCR reads with MiXCR, giving one entry per CDR3 protein. The sample records 900,000 to 1,200,000 distinct CDR3 sequences, roughly two fifths being singletons. The sequencing sample was made of peripheral blood or thyroid tissue (not recorded which). Receptors originate from an adult man with Graves' hyperthyroidism.

This chain uses TRBV19 with TRBJ2-7; possible D gene TRBD1, 6 bases. V lost 8 bases and J lost 7, with 21 bases in between. The CDR3 contains 14 residues. The germline V gene encodes CDR1 LNHDA and CDR2 SQIVND (reference sequence). The CDR3 nucleotides are TGTGCCAGTTCGGACAGCGCTCTCTACGAGGAGCAGTACTTC. Protein product: CASSDSALYEEQYF.

This clonotype was picked up many times. The J gene is TRBJ1-6, the V gene TRBV4-3; a possible D gene is TRBD1 (6 bases). This CDR3 is 14 amino acids long. Looked up from germline, CDR1 is LGHNA and CDR2 is YSLEER. V dropped 4 bases and J dropped 9 bases, with 13 bases sitting between them. The CDR3 DNA sequence: TGCGCCAGCAGCCGCGGGACACCTATTTCACCCCTCCACTTT. Translation gives CASSRGTPISPLHF.

A note on this clonotype: A single base separates this from a much larger clone, so it may be a read error. The chain joins TRBV6-6 to TRBJ2-5; D call uncertain. Germline lookup yields CDR1 MNHNY and CDR2 SVGAGI (reference sequence). The CDR3 sequence is 15 residues long. The CDR3 here is CAISYAERLGETQYF. As DNA, the CDR3 is TGTGCCATCAGTTACGCTGAAAGGTTGGGGGAGACCCAGTACTTC.

This clonotype came up a few times. The chain has TRBV20-1 and TRBJ2-2, with TRBD2 identical over 10 bases. V lost 0 bases to trimming and J lost 2 bases; unmatched junction nucleotides: 12. This CDR3 is 19 amino acids long. CDR1 and CDR2 from the germline V gene are DFQATT and SNEGSKA (reference sequence). The DNA for the CDR3 is TGCAGTGCTAGAGAGGGGCTCTCCGCTAGCGGGAGAAACACCGGGGAGCTGTTTTTT. Protein sequence: CSAREGLSASGRNTGELFF.

The chain is built from TRBV5-1 and TRBJ2-7; 15 nucleotides match TRBD2. Germline-derived CDR1 and CDR2 are SGHRS and YFSETQ. The V gene end was trimmed by 2 bases and the J gene end by 5 bases; junction bases not matched to a gene: 8. The CDR3 has 17 amino acids. The CDR3 DNA follows: TGCGCCAGCAGCTTAGGACTAGCGGGAGGGCCTCTCAACGAGCAGTACTTC. Translation: CASSLGLAGGPLNEQYF.

The chain couples TRBV2 to TRBJ1-2; D perhaps matches TRBD1 (5 bases). CDR1 SNHLY and CDR2 FYNNEI come from the germline V gene. The CDR3 runs to 15 residues. Trimming took off 7 bases at V and 0 bases at J, with 15 bases between the two ends. The CDR3 coding sequence is TGTGCCAGCACCCCCGGGGACCAAGCTAACTATGGCTACACCTTC. This gives the protein CASTPGDQANYGYTF.

This clonotype was counted many times. The CDR3 here is CASSYRGNEKLFF. The DNA for the CDR3 is TGTGCCAGCAGCTATCGGGGTAATGAAAAACTGTTTTTT. This chain joins TRBV11-2 and TRBJ1-4; D not resolved. Trimming took 4 bases from V and 4 from J, leaving 7 bases between them. CDR3 length: 13 amino acids. Germline V gives CDR1 SGHAT, CDR2 FQNNGV.

This chain uses TRBV30 with TRBJ1-5; the D gene is possibly TRBD1 (5 bases). In germline, CDR1 is GTSNPN, CDR2 SVGIG (reference sequence). The CDR3 has 12 residues. With 5 bases removed from V and 6 bases from J, the gap between germline ends came to 11 bases. CDR3 loop: CAWSEGPQPQHF. DNA for the CDR3: TGTGCCTGGTCTGAGGGGCCTCAGCCCCAGCATTTT. Using reference TRBV30 and TRBJ1-5 for the parts outside the CDR3, the full variable domain is SQTIHQWPATLVQPVGSPLSLECTVEGTSNPNLYWYRQAAGRGLQLLFYSVGIGQISSEVPQNLSASRPQDRQFILSSKKLLLSDSGFYLCAWSEGPQPQHFGDGTRLSIL.

On this clonotype itself: This sequence may be a read error, since a much larger clone differs from it by one base. This chain joins TRBV11-1 and TRBJ1-2, with a tentative D call TRBD1 (5 bases). The CDR3 extends over 14 amino acids. Per the germline V gene, CDR1 is SGHAT and CDR2 is FQDESV (reference sequence). Trimming removed 1 base from V and 7 bases from J, with 13 bases in between. The CDR3 is CASSLGSSGPGYTF. The DNA of the CDR3 is TGTGCCAGCAGCTTAGGGTCCTCAGGGCCTGGCTACACCTTC.

This clonotype was counted a single time. Possible read error: a much larger clone is one base away. This chain uses TRBV11-3 with TRBJ2-2; D remains unclear. There are 11 residues in the CDR3. The germline V gene encodes CDR1 SGHNT and CDR2 YENEEA. With 4 bases removed from V and 7 bases from J, the gap between germline ends came to 4 bases. The CDR3 is CASSYYGELFF. The CDR3 coding sequence is TGTGCCAGCAGCTACTACGGGGAGCTGTTTTTT.

The J gene is TRBJ1-4, the V gene TRBV7-9, with D unclear. This CDR3 has 17 amino acids. V was shortened by 4 bases and J by 4 bases, with 19 bases between the two germline ends. Looked up from germline, CDR1 is SEHNR and CDR2 is FQNEAQ (reference sequence). CDR3 sequence (DNA): TGTGCCAGCAGCTCCATCCGAGACGGGAAGAATAATGAAAAACTGTTTTTT. It specifies CASSSIRDGKNNEKLFF. Looking up the rest from reference TRBV7-9 and TRBJ1-4 gives the full variable domain: DTGVSQNPRHKITKRGQNVTFRCDPISEHNRLYWYRQTLGQGPEFLTYFQNEAQLEKSRLLSDRFSAERPKGSFSTLEIQRTEQGDSAMYLCASSSIRDGKNNEKLFFGSGTQLSVL.

A word on this clonotype: The junction does not match germline at one end; this may be a read error. The rearrangement joins TRBV5-1 to TRBJ2-7, with D perhaps matching TRBD2 (5 bases). Germline V gene data show CDR1 as SGHRS and CDR2 as YFSETQ. The CDR3 is 13 amino acids. The CDR3 bases are TGCGCCAGCAGCTTGGAAGGTGGAGGACCTCTCCGTTTC. Protein product: CASSLEGGGPLRF.

This clonotype has a handful of counts. The J gene is TRBJ2-2, the V gene TRBV5-6, with TRBD2 matching 14 bases. V lost 4 bases, J lost 4 bases, and 6 bases stayed unmatched. The CDR3 has 17 residues. Germline V gene sequence: CDR1 SGHDT, CDR2 YYEEEE. The CDR3 sequence is CASSGGGLAGGTGELFF. CDR3 sequence (DNA): TGTGCCAGCAGCGGCGGCGGACTAGCGGGAGGCACCGGGGAGCTGTTTTTT.

The rearrangement joins TRBV7-6 to TRBJ1-1; D is undetermined. Germline V gene data show CDR1 as SGHVS and CDR2 as FNYEAQ. V was trimmed by 5 bases and J by 3 bases, leaving 10 bases between them. The CDR3 covers 13 residues. DNA of the CDR3: TGTGCCAGCAGCCCCGAACAGTACACTGAAGCTTTCTTT. Amino acid sequence: CASSPEQYTEAFF.

The rearrangement joins TRBV7-7 to TRBJ1-6; the D is unclear. This CDR3 region has 14 residues. Germline V gene lookup returns CDR1 SSHAT and CDR2 FNYEAQ (reference sequence). The V end was cut by 4 bases, the J end by 5 bases, with 9 bases between. The CDR3 sequence is CASSSTENNSPLHF. The CDR3 DNA sequence: TGTGCCAGCAGCTCAACAGAGAATAATTCACCCCTCCACTTT.

This clonotype was counted many times. This rearrangement joins TRBV10-3 to TRBJ1-6, with 7 bases matching TRBD1. Germline CDR1 is ENHRY and CDR2 is SYGVKD. V trimming: 2 bases; J trimming: 11 bases; junction bases outside the gene matches: 9. The CDR3 runs to 15 residues. CDR3 sequence reads: CAISEATGKGTPLHF. CDR3 sequence (DNA): TGTGCCATCAGTGAGGCGACAGGGAAGGGGACACCCCTCCACTTT.

The V and J genes are TRBV7-6 and TRBJ2-5; perhaps TRBD1 as D (6 bases). The assigned J gene may be wrong: the sequence end matches TRBJ2-1 better. The length of the CDR3 is 16 residues. In germline, CDR1 is SGHVS, CDR2 FNYEAQ. The CDR3 DNA is TGTGCCAGCAGCTTAGTCTCTCAGGGGCTCTGGAATGAGCAGTTCTTC. Translated: CASSLVSQGLWNEQFF.

Points on this clonotype: This may arise from a read error, as a much more abundant clone is one base away. The CDR3 here is CASSTNSGGYEQYF. CDR3 bases: TGTGCCAGCAGCACAAACTCAGGGGGCTACGAGCAGTACTTC. The gene calls are TRBV11-2 and TRBJ2-7, with TRBD1 identical over 7 bases. The V gene end was trimmed by 5 bases and the J gene end by 3 bases; junction bases not matched to a gene: 7. CDR1 is SGHAT and CDR2 is FQNNGV in the germline V gene. The CDR3 runs 14 residues.

Many counts were recorded for this clonotype. The rearrangement joins TRBV2 to TRBJ1-1; no firm D call. Germline V gives CDR1 SNHLY, CDR2 FYNNEI. Trimming cost V 3 bases and J 1 base, with 6 bases left between them. The CDR3 spans 13 residues. The CDR3 nucleotides are TGTGCCAGCAGTGATGATGGGAACACTGAAGCTTTCTTT. This codes for CASSDDGNTEAFF.

CDR3 sequence (DNA): TGTGCCAGCAGTCCTAACCCGACAGGGGCCAATCAGCCCCAGCATTTT. Translation gives CASSPNPTGANQPQHF. This chain connects TRBV11-2 to TRBJ1-5, with 8 bases that match TRBD1. The CDR3 runs to 16 residues. Germline trimming cut 6 bases from V and 3 bases from J; bases unmatched to any gene: 10. Germline CDR1 is SGHAT and CDR2 is FQNNGV.

V gene TRBV20-1 combines with J gene TRBJ1-2; the match to TRBD1 covers 9 bases. The CDR3 length is 15 residues. CDR1 is DFQATT, CDR2 SNEGSKA, per germline (reference sequence). Trimming removed 6 bases from V and 0 bases from J; junction bases left unmatched: 8. CDR3 protein: CSASRGQGSNYGYTF. The CDR3, as DNA: TGCAGTGCCAGCAGGGGACAGGGATCTAACTATGGCTACACCTTC.

The chain links TRBV7-9 to TRBJ2-7; D not resolved. The CDR3 is 12 amino acids. V shed 5 bases and J shed 5 bases, with 10 bases lying between them. Germline V CDR1 and CDR2: SEHNR, FQNEAQ (reference sequence). CDR3 sequence: CASSHTWNEQYF. CDR3 in DNA: TGTGCCAGCAGCCACACGTGGAACGAGCAGTACTTC.

This clonotype showed up many times. The gene calls are TRBV5-1 and TRBJ1-2, with TRBD1 matching 8 bases. CDR1 and CDR2 (germline): SGHRS, YFSETQ. The V and J ends lost 4 bases and 3 bases, in that order; junction bases with no gene match: 5. This CDR3 spans 14 amino acids. DNA of the CDR3: TGCGCCAGCAGCATATCGGGACAGGACTATGGCTACACCTTC. Amino acids: CASSISGQDYGYTF. The variable domain in full, completed from reference TRBV5-1 and TRBJ1-2, reads KAGVTQTPRYLIKTRGQQVTLSCSPISGHRSVSWYQQTPGQGLQFLFEYFSETQRNKGNFPGRFSGRQFSNSRSEMNVSTLELGDSALYLCASSISGQDYGYTFGSGTRLTVV.

The chain carries TRBV2 and TRBJ1-2; TRBD1 is a possible D gene (5 bases). Germline CDR1 and CDR2: SNHLY and FYNNEI. CDR3 length: 13 amino acids. The V end lost 11 bases, the J end lost 12 bases, and 25 bases lay between the germline ends. The CDR3 DNA reads TGTGCCGGTGCCTCGGGGCCGGACTCTGGAAACACCTTC. This codes for CAGASGPDSGNTF. Full variable domain (missing parts from reference TRBV2 and TRBJ1-2): EPEVTQTPSHQVTQMGQEVILRCVPISNHLYFYWYRQILGQKVEFLVSFYNNEISEKSEIFDDQFSVERPDGSNFTLKIRSTKLEDSAMYFCAGASGPDSGNTFGSGTRLTVV.

This clonotype was recorded at least ten times. This chain joins TRBV12-3 or TRBV12-4 and TRBJ1-4; D uncertain. V lost 6 bases, J lost 10 bases, and 18 bases lay in between. The CDR3 runs 14 residues. Written as DNA, the CDR3 is TGTGCCAGCAGCGACGTCGGTCCACATCGAAAACTGTTTTTT. It encodes CASSDVGPHRKLFF.

This clonotype was counted only a few times. The CDR3 DNA reads TGTGCCAGCAGTCTTTCTGGGACAGGGTTATCCTACGAGCAGTACTTC. It specifies CASSLSGTGLSYEQYF. The chain combines TRBV2 with TRBJ2-7, with 9 positions matching TRBD1. The CDR3 runs 16 residues. Germline CDR1 and CDR2: SNHLY and FYNNEI. Unmatched junction bases numbered 9, after V lost 5 bases and J lost 1 base. Using reference TRBV2 and TRBJ2-7 for the parts outside the CDR3, the full variable domain is EPEVTQTPSHQVTQMGQEVILRCVPISNHLYFYWYRQILGQKVEFLVSFYNNEISEKSEIFDDQFSVERPDGSNFTLKIRSTKLEDSAMYFCASSLSGTGLSYEQYFGPGTRLTVT.